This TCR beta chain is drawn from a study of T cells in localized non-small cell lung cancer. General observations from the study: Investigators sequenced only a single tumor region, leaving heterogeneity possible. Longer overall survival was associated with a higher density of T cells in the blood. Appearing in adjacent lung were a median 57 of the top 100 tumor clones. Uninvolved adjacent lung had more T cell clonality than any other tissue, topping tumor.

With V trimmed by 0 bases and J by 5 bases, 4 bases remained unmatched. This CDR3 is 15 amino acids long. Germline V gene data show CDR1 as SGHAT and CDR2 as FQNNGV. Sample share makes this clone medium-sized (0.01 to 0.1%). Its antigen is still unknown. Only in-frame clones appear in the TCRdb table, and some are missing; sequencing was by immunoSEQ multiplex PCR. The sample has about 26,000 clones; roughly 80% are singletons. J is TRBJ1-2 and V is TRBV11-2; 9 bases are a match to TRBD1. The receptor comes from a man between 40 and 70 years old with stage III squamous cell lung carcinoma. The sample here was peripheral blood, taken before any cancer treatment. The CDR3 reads CASSLDLTGGYGYTF. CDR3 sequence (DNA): TGTGCCAGCAGCTTAGATTTGACAGGGGGTTATGGCTACACCTTC.